This TCR beta chain was retrieved from a study of CD8 T cells in ankylosing spondylitis. Whole-study findings and limits: A TCR beta motif of under ten highly homologous variants seemed to mark ankylosing spondylitis blood.

TCRdb used MiXCR to reprocess the 5' RACE reads, holding one entry per CDR3 protein. This sample has 84,000 or so distinct CDR3 sequences, with roughly 27% found just once. In the case of this clonotype: The antigen is undetermined.

The clonotype was recovered from a male donor with ankylosing spondylitis or in good health (not recorded which). The sequenced sample was blood, either unsorted or a sorted T cell fraction (not recorded which).

The CDR3 spells CASSDRTSGVQETQYF. CDR3 DNA: TGCGCCAGCAGCGATAGGACTAGCGGCGTCCAAGAGACCCAGTACTTC. The chain combines TRBV5-1 with TRBJ2-5, with 10 bases lining up with TRBD2. The CDR3 runs 16 residues. With 4 bases clipped from V and 1 base from J, the junction kept 7 bases outside the gene matches. Germline lookup yields CDR1 SGHRS and CDR2 YFSETQ.